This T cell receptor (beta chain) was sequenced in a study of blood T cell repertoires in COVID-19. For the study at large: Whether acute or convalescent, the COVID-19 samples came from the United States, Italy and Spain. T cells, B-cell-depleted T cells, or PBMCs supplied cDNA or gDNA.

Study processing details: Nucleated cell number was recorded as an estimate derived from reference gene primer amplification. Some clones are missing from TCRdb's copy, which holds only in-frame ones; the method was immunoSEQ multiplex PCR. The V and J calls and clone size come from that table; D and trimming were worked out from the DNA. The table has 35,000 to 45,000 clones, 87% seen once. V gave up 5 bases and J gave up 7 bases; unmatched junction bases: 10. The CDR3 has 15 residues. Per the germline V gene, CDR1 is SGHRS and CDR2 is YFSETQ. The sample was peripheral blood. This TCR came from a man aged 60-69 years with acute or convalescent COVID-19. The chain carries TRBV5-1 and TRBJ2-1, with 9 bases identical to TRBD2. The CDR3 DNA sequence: TGCGCCAGCAGACAAGCGGGAGGAGTGGGGAATGAGCAGTTCTTC. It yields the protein CASRQAGGVGNEQFF.